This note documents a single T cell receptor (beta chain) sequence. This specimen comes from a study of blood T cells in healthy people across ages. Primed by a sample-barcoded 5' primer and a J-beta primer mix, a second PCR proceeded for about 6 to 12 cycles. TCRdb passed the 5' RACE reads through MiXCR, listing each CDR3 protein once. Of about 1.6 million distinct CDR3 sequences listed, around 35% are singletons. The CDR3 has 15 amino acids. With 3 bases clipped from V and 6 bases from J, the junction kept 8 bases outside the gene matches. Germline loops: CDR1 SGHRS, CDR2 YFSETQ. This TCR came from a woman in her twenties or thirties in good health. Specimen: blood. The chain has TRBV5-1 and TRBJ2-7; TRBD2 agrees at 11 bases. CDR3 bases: TGCGCCAGCAGCTCCCTAACTAGCGGGAGTACCGAGCAGTACTTC. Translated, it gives CASSSLTSGSTEQYF. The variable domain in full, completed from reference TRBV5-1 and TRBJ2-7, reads KAGVTQTPRYLIKTRGQQVTLSCSPISGHRSVSWYQQTPGQGLQFLFEYFSETQRNKGNFPGRFSGRQFSNSRSEMNVSTLELGDSALYLCASSSLTSGSTEQYFGPGTRLTVT.